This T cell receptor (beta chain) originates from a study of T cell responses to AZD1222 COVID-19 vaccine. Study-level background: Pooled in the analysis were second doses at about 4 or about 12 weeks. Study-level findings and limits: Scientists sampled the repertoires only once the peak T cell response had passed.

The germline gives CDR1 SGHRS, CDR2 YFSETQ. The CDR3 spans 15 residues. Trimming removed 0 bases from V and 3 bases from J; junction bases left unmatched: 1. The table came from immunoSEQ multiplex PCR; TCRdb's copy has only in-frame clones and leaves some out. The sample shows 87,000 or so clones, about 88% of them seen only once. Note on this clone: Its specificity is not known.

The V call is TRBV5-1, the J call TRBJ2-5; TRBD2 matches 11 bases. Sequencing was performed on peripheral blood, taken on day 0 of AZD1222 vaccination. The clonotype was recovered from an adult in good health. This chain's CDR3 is CASSLGSGGEETQYF. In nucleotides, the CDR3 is TGCGCCAGCAGCTTGGGTAGCGGGGGGGAAGAGACCCAGTACTTC.